The clone carrying this TCR beta chain came up many times. Its antigen remains unidentified. This sample is part of a study of CD8+CD57+ T cells in acquired aplastic anemia. Study at large: Sorted CD4+ and CD8+ cells gave a mean 3.2 ug DNA, range 0.2 to 27.4 ug. As sequenced from healthy donors, CD4+ cells averaged about 11 million reads. Overall study findings and caveats: Patient and control CD8+ Simpson's diversity was not significantly different.

The CDR3 is 13 amino acids. Trimming left V 0 bases short and J 4 bases short, with 6 bases between. The germline V gene encodes CDR1 PRHDT and CDR2 FYEKMQ (reference sequence). The template for TCR beta VDJ and CDR3 sequence profiling was genomic DNA. TCRdb recomputed calls from the reads with MiXCR, one row per CDR3 protein. The table includes 190,000 or so distinct CDR3 sequences, roughly 57% detected once. The chain uses TRBV13 and TRBJ2-5, with unresolved D. The TCR originated in a human donor in good health. Sequenced: sorted CD4+, CD8+, or CD8+CD57+ T cells (not recorded which) from PBMCs. Written as DNA, the CDR3 is TGTGCCAGCAGCTTAGGGGCCGGAGAGACCCAGTACTTC. This encodes CASSLGAGETQYF.